These 28 T cell receptor beta chains share one sample of origin, sequenced in a study of beta chain features in type 1 diabetes. Sequenced material consisted of expressed TCRB transcripts (all of the isolated RNA was reverse transcribed). The repertoire was sequenced with immunoSEQ multiplex PCR; TCRdb's copy has only in-frame clones and lacks some. The sample consists of 130,000 to 150,000 clones, 9.2% of them appearing once. The sample taken for sequencing was central memory CD4+ T cells from blood. All receptors come from a young man in good health.

The gene calls are TRBV7-3 and TRBJ2-3, with D perhaps matching TRBD1 (6 bases). This CDR3 comprises 16 residues. Germline V CDR1 and CDR2: SGHTA, FQGTGA. Trimming removed 5 bases at V and 5 bases at J, with 20 bases between. CDR3 DNA: TGTGCCAGCAGCCCAAGTACGACAGGAAGAGGAGATACGCAGTATTTT. This encodes CASSPSTTGRGDTQYF.

This clone was counted a single time. The chain joins TRBV30 to TRBJ2-3; 8 bases align to TRBD2. Per the germline V gene, CDR1 is GTSNPN and CDR2 is SVGIG (reference sequence). Germline trimming cut 4 bases from V and 6 bases from J; bases unmatched to any gene: 6. This CDR3 is 13 amino acids long. In DNA, the CDR3 is TGTGCCTGGATTCGGGGGGGCGGTGATACGCAGTATTTT. Translated, it gives CAWIRGGGDTQYF.

The rearrangement links TRBV7-3 to TRBJ2-7; D is possibly TRBD1 (5 bases). V dropped 1 base and J dropped 7 bases, with 8 bases sitting between them. Per the germline V gene, CDR1 is SGHTA and CDR2 is FQGTGA. The CDR3 runs 12 residues. DNA of the CDR3: TGTGCCAGCAGCTTAAATAGGGGAGAGCAGTACTTC. Its protein is CASSLNRGEQYF.

The sample holds a few counts of this clone. This chain uses TRBV6-5 with TRBJ2-1, with 13 positions matching TRBD2. CDR3 length: 15 residues. Trimming at V came to 6 bases and at J to 9 bases, leaving 8 bases not matched to a gene. Germline V gene lookup returns CDR1 MNHEY and CDR2 SVGAGI. CDR3 sequence (DNA): TGTGCCAGCAGACAAGGGACTAGCGGGGTTCCTGAGCAGTTCTTC. It is translated as CASRQGTSGVPEQFF.

This clone has more than one count but fewer than ten. The chain has TRBV7-2 and TRBJ2-1, with TRBD2 matching 11 bases. The CDR3 contains 14 residues. The ends lost 2 bases at V and 8 bases at J; junction bases unmatched: 2. Germline V gene sequence: CDR1 SGHTA, CDR2 FQGNSA. The CDR3 is CASSLSLAGDEQFF. The DNA for the CDR3 is TGTGCCAGCAGCTTATCACTAGCGGGGGATGAGCAGTTCTTC.

There are a few counts of this clone. The V and J genes are TRBV10-3 and TRBJ2-3, with TRBD2 matching over 16 bases. This CDR3 region has 16 residues. Germline loops: CDR1 ENHRY, CDR2 SYGVKD. The junction had 4 bases not matched to a gene; V was cut back by 6 bases and J by 4 bases. This CDR3 is CAISPGTSGGADTQYF. Written as DNA, the CDR3 is TGTGCCATCAGCCCCGGGACTAGCGGGGGGGCAGATACGCAGTATTTT.

This clone was seen more than once but under ten times. This chain connects TRBV7-2 to TRBJ1-4; possibly TRBD1 for D (6 bases). CDR1 and CDR2 from the germline V gene are SGHTA and FQGNSA. The CDR3 is 13 residues long. Trimming took 6 bases from V and 7 from J, leaving 12 bases between them. The CDR3 DNA sequence: TGTGCCAGCAGGTTTACAGGGACTGAAAAACTGTTTTTT. Translating gives CASRFTGTEKLFF.

V and J are TRBV2 and TRBJ1-5; weak D call: TRBD1 (6 bases). Germline V CDR1 and CDR2: SNHLY, FYNNEI. CDR3 size: 15 residues. V was pared by 6 bases and J by 7 bases, with 19 bases between. The CDR3 DNA is TGTGCCAGCAGGGAAATGGGGGGGGCCCACCAGCCCCAGCATTTT. Its protein product is CASREMGGAHQPQHF.

This clone was counted between two and nine times. The chain uses TRBV5-6 and TRBJ2-2, with D unclear. V shed 2 bases and J shed 0 bases, with 8 bases lying between them. The CDR3 runs 15 residues. CDR1 and CDR2 (germline): SGHDT, YYEEEE. Here the CDR3 reads CASSFRFANTGELFF. CDR3 nucleotide sequence: TGTGCCAGCAGCTTCCGGTTTGCGAACACCGGGGAGCTGTTTTTT.

The chain employs TRBV4-3 and TRBJ2-3, with D perhaps matching TRBD2 (5 bases). The CDR3 extends over 16 amino acids. Between the trimmed V and J ends, which lost 1 base and 8 bases, there was a span of 19 bases. The V gene's germline CDR1 is LGHNA and CDR2 YSLEER. The CDR3 DNA reads as TGCGCCAGCAGCCAAGTGAGGGCCGGGTCCATCGGTACGCAGTATTTT. This sequence encodes CASSQVRAGSIGTQYF.

The sample holds many counts of this clone. This chain joins TRBV7-9 and TRBJ1-6, with a possible D match to TRBD1 (6 bases). With 7 bases removed from V and 11 bases from J, the gap between germline ends came to 12 bases. The length of the CDR3 is 12 residues. Per the germline V gene, CDR1 is SEHNR and CDR2 is FQNEAQ (reference sequence). The CDR3 here is CASMGAAAPLHF. CDR3 sequence (DNA): TGTGCCAGCATGGGGGCAGCGGCACCCCTCCACTTT.

The chain couples TRBV11-2 to TRBJ2-3; possibly TRBD2 for D (5 bases). Germline V gives CDR1 SGHAT, CDR2 FQNNGV. Trimming removed 5 bases at V and 8 bases at J, with 8 bases between. The CDR3 sequence is 11 residues long. The DNA of the CDR3 is TGTGCCAGCAGCCGCCGGGGTACGCAGTATTTT. Protein: CASSRRGTQYF.

The chain combines TRBV7-2 with TRBJ1-1, with D uncertain. Trimming removed 5 bases from V and 4 bases from J, with 14 bases in between. The CDR3 is 14 amino acids. In germline, CDR1 is SGHTA, CDR2 FQGNSA. The CDR3 loop is CASSPIGLSTEAFF. The CDR3 nucleotides read TGTGCCAGCAGCCCGATTGGGCTAAGCACTGAAGCTTTCTTT. The complete variable domain, with remaining parts taken from reference TRBV7-2 and TRBJ1-1, reads GAGVSQSPSNKVTEKGKDVELRCDPISGHTALYWYRQSLGQGLEFLIYFQGNSAPDKSGLPSDRFSAERTGGSVSTLTIQRTQQEDSAVYLCASSPIGLSTEAFFGQGTRLTVV.

The chain is built from TRBV5-8 and TRBJ2-3; 10 nucleotides match TRBD2. Germline V gene data show CDR1 as SGHTS and CDR2 as YDEGEE. CDR3 length: 15 residues. V lost 3 bases, J lost 4 bases, and 5 bases stayed unmatched. CDR3 sequence: CASSYTSGVADTQYF. The CDR3, as DNA: TGTGCCAGCAGCTACACTAGCGGGGTAGCAGATACGCAGTATTTT.

This clone was counted a few times. This rearrangement joins TRBV5-7 to TRBJ1-3, with D uncertain. TRBV5-7 is marked as an open reading frame, function uncertain. This CDR3 contains 16 residues. V was clipped by 2 bases and J by 0 bases, with 12 bases between them. The CDR3 DNA sequence: TGTGCCAGCAGCTTCCCGGAGCGGAACTCTGGAAACACCATATATTTT. Translation gives CASSFPERNSGNTIYF.

This clone has a handful of counts. The genes are TRBV7-9 and TRBJ2-1; 8 nucleotides match TRBD2. The CDR3 spans 13 residues. With 4 bases clipped from V and 10 bases from J, the junction kept 6 bases outside the gene matches. Per the germline V gene, CDR1 is SEHNR and CDR2 is FQNEAQ (reference sequence). This CDR3 is CASSSETSAEQFF. The CDR3 DNA reads TGTGCCAGCAGCTCGGAGACTAGCGCAGAGCAGTTCTTC.

This clone was recorded a few times. The rearrangement joins TRBV10-3 to TRBJ2-7; D remains ambiguous. Trimming removed 6 bases from V and 0 bases from J, with 9 bases in between. This CDR3 has 13 amino acids. The V gene's germline CDR1 is ENHRY and CDR2 SYGVKD. Written as DNA, the CDR3 is TGTGCCATCAGAGCTCCGGGCTCCTACGAGCAGTACTTC. This gives the protein CAIRAPGSYEQYF.

This clone came up many times. The chain combines TRBV30 with TRBJ2-7, with 8 positions matching TRBD2. The CDR3 contains 13 residues. V was clipped by 2 bases and J by 2 bases; unmatched bases: 2. The germline V gene encodes CDR1 GTSNPN and CDR2 SVGIG (reference sequence). The CDR3 here is CAWSRGGPYEQYF. The CDR3 DNA reads TGTGCCTGGAGTCGGGGGGGCCCCTACGAGCAGTACTTC.

The rearrangement joins TRBV6-1 to TRBJ1-1; 9 nucleotides align to TRBD1. From germline, CDR1 is MNHNS and CDR2 SASEGT. This CDR3 region has 13 residues. Trimming took 4 bases from V and 5 from J; bases not matched to a gene: 2. In DNA form, the CDR3 reads TGTGCCAGCAGTGGGGACAGGGTAACTGAAGCTTTCTTT. Its translation: CASSGDRVTEAFF.

This rearrangement joins TRBV5-1 to TRBJ2-5, with 7 bases lining up with TRBD1. V trimming: 4 bases; J trimming: 1 base; junction bases outside the gene matches: 7. CDR3 length equals 15 residues. The germline V gene has CDR1 SGHRS and CDR2 YFSETQ. CDR3 protein: CASSPITGAQETQYF. The CDR3 nucleotides read TGCGCCAGCAGCCCTATTACAGGGGCCCAAGAGACCCAGTACTTC.

V and J are TRBV7-2 and TRBJ2-1, with D possibly being TRBD1 (5 bases). Germline-derived CDR1 and CDR2 are SGHTA and FQGNSA. This CDR3 region has 15 residues. V dropped 1 base and J dropped 8 bases, with 15 bases sitting between them. This chain's CDR3 is CASSLEGYSPYEQFF. CDR3 DNA sequence: TGTGCCAGCAGCTTAGAGGGGTACAGCCCCTATGAGCAGTTCTTC. Variable domain in full (rest from reference TRBV7-2 and TRBJ2-1): GAGVSQSPSNKVTEKGKDVELRCDPISGHTALYWYRQSLGQGLEFLIYFQGNSAPDKSGLPSDRFSAERTGGSVSTLTIQRTQQEDSAVYLCASSLEGYSPYEQFFGPGTRLTVL.

This clone was counted only a few times. V gene TRBV19 combines with J gene TRBJ2-1; D unclear. Between the trimmed V and J ends, which lost 0 bases and 9 bases, there was a span of 9 bases. CDR1 and CDR2 from the germline V gene are LNHDA and SQIVND (reference sequence). The CDR3 length is 13 residues. This CDR3 is CASSIDHRAEQFF. CDR3 sequence (DNA): TGTGCCAGTAGTATAGATCATAGAGCTGAGCAGTTCTTC. The full variable domain, with the rest looked up from reference TRBV19 and TRBJ2-1, is DGGITQSPKYLFRKEGQNVTLSCEQNLNHDAMYWYRQDPGQGLRLIYYSQIVNDFQKGDIAEGYSVSREKKESFPLTVTSAQKNPTAFYLCASSIDHRAEQFFGPGTRLTVL.

This clone has just a few counts. The chain recombines TRBV30 with TRBJ1-3; 8 positions match TRBD1. The CDR3 sequence is 13 residues long. The V and J ends lost 4 bases and 4 bases, in that order; junction bases with no gene match: 3. Germline V gene lookup returns CDR1 GTSNPN and CDR2 SVGIG (reference sequence). The CDR3 region is CAWTGGDGNTIYF. CDR3 DNA: TGTGCCTGGACAGGGGGCGACGGAAACACCATATATTTT.

The J gene is TRBJ2-1, the V gene TRBV4-1, with D possibly matching TRBD2 (6 bases). Trimming removed 0 bases at V and 7 bases at J, with 7 bases between. The CDR3 runs to 13 residues. Germline CDR1 is MGHRA and CDR2 is YSYEKL. CDR3 protein: CASSQEGRNEQFF. CDR3 bases: TGCGCCAGCAGCCAAGAGGGGAGGAATGAGCAGTTCTTC.

This clone occurred a few times. This chain connects TRBV6-5 to TRBJ2-4; 8 bases match TRBD1. The V segment lost 0 bases and the J segment 7 bases; nucleotides outside the gene matches: 5. CDR3 size: 15 residues. CDR1 and CDR2 from the germline V gene are MNHEY and SVGAGI. The CDR3 nucleotides read TGTGCCAGCAGTTACTCGCCAGGGGGCATTAACATTCAGTACTTC. Translation: CASSYSPGGINIQYF.

This clone has just a few counts. This sequence joins TRBV5-1 and TRBJ2-1, with D possibly matching TRBD1 (6 bases). Looked up from germline, CDR1 is SGHRS and CDR2 is YFSETQ. The V end was cut by 2 bases, the J end by 6 bases, with 15 bases between. The CDR3 is 15 residues long. The CDR3 here is CASSLAGTTANEQFF. The CDR3 DNA reads as TGCGCCAGCAGCTTAGCCGGGACAACCGCCAATGAGCAGTTCTTC.

This clone turned up a few times. The rearrangement uses TRBV7-9 and TRBJ2-5; 9 positions match TRBD1. V was pared by 5 bases and J by 4 bases, with 8 bases of the junction left unmatched. CDR3 length equals 15 residues. Germline lookup yields CDR1 SEHNR and CDR2 FQNEAQ (reference sequence). Here the CDR3 DNA reads TGTGCCAGCAGCCGGACGACAGGGGGGTCAGAGACCCAGTACTTC. This codes for CASSRTTGGSETQYF.

The rearrangement joins TRBV23-1 to TRBJ1-2; TRBD1 might be the D (6 bases). TRBV23-1 is filed as an ORF, its function uncertain. CDR3 size: 15 residues. Trimming pared 2 bases from V and 7 bases from J, leaving 17 bases between. The CDR3 region is CASSQGSGVKLGYTF. DNA for the CDR3: TGCGCCAGCAGTCAAGGGTCAGGGGTAAAACTTGGCTACACCTTC.